This TCR beta chain was observed in a study of T cell repertoires in cytomegalovirus infection. Study-level information: Public TCR beta signatures indicated both CMV infection and matching HLA type. Overall study findings and caveats: HLA-C-restricted TCR beta clonotypes specific for CMV led the ex vivo response. There were carriers of CMV plus the relevant HLA, and cumulative public TCR beta family frequency identified them.

A single record per CDR3 protein comes from TCRdb applying MiXCR to the reads. The sample lists approximately 500,000 distinct CDR3 sequences; approximately 15% were seen once. This CDR3 has 16 residues. Germline assignment: CDR1 DFQATT and CDR2 SNEGSKA (reference sequence). This clonotype was seen only a few times. The target antigen is unknown. The V and J genes are TRBV20-1 and TRBJ2-3; TRBD2 matches 8 bases. Sequencing was carried out using CD8+ T cells from PBMCs. This clonotype was sampled from a human donor in good health (CMV status not recorded). Some clones in this sample may be carry-over from other donors' samples. Written as DNA, the CDR3 is TGCAGCGCGGGGGGCGCCGATCGCCTTAGCACAGATACGCAGTATTTT. Its translation: CSAGGADRLSTDTQYF.